Following are 27 T cell receptor beta chains from one sample sequenced in a study of T cells in Graves' hyperthyroidism and ophthalmopathy. Researchers took RNA transcripts and amplified the TCR beta CDR3 regions from them. Primed by the HTBI set, a first-round RT-PCR was run on the TCR CDR3. TCRdb recomputed calls from the multiplex PCR reads with MiXCR, one row per CDR3 protein. The data show nearly 600,000 distinct CDR3 sequences, with 11% to 15% seen just once and more than 6% held by the top ten. Sequenced sample: blood. The receptors were gathered from a woman aged 18-30 years with Graves' ophthalmopathy.

The chain links TRBV30 to TRBJ2-7, with a weak D call TRBD2 (6 bases). Germline V gene lookup returns CDR1 GTSNPN and CDR2 SVGIG (reference sequence). The CDR3 loop spans 12 amino acids. V lost 2 bases and J lost 5, with 10 bases in between. The CDR3 DNA follows: TGTGCCTGGAGTCCTAGCGTGCACGAGCAGTACTTC. It encodes CAWSPSVHEQYF. The variable domain in full, completed from reference TRBV30 and TRBJ2-7, reads SQTIHQWPATLVQPVGSPLSLECTVEGTSNPNLYWYRQAAGRGLQLLFYSVGIGQISSEVPQNLSASRPQDRQFILSSKKLLLSDSGFYLCAWSPSVHEQYFGPGTRLTVT.

This clonotype was counted many times. The chain combines TRBV27 with TRBJ1-2; no definite D call. Germline lookup yields CDR1 MNHEY and CDR2 SMNVEV (reference sequence). The CDR3 runs 14 residues. V lost 5 bases to trimming and J lost 7 bases, with 17 bases between them. The CDR3: CASSPKYGAIGYTF. CDR3 bases: TGTGCCAGCAGTCCAAAATATGGCGCTATTGGCTACACCTTC.

This chain uses TRBV20-1 with TRBJ2-7; 8 nucleotides match TRBD2. CDR3 size: 13 residues. V gave up 1 base and J gave up 3 bases; unmatched junction bases: 2. Germline-derived CDR1 and CDR2 are DFQATT and SNEGSKA (reference sequence). The chain's CDR3 is CSARGGTSYEQYF. In DNA form, the CDR3 reads TGCAGTGCTAGAGGAGGGACTAGCTACGAGCAGTACTTC.

V and J are TRBV12-3 or TRBV12-4 and TRBJ2-7; 12 nucleotides match TRBD2. The CDR3 contains 20 residues. V was pared by 2 bases and J by 7 bases, with 21 bases of the junction left unmatched. The CDR3 region has the DNA TGTGCCAGCAGTTTACGAGTCCGGGGCCTAGCGGGAGGGGAGTCTGGGGAGCAGTACTTC. Translated: CASSLRVRGLAGGESGEQYF.

This clonotype was picked up many times. This chain uses TRBV28 with TRBJ1-6; 7 bases match TRBD1. The CDR3 length is 14 residues. V gave up 7 bases and J gave up 4 bases; unmatched junction bases: 4. CDR1 and CDR2 from the germline V gene are MDHEN and SYDVKM. CDR3 in amino acids: CASTLRGYNSPLHF. The CDR3, as DNA: TGTGCCAGCACTCTCAGGGGGTATAATTCACCCCTCCACTTT. Looking up the rest from reference TRBV28 and TRBJ1-6 gives the full variable domain: DVKVTQSSRYLVKRTGEKVFLECVQDMDHENMFWYRQDPGLGLRLIYFSYDVKMKEKGDIPEGYSVSREKKERFSLILESASTNQTSMYLCASTLRGYNSPLHFGNGTRLTVT.

In this sample, this clonotype turned up many times. The chain couples TRBV27 to TRBJ2-7; 7 bases are a match to TRBD2. Germline V gene sequence: CDR1 MNHEY, CDR2 SMNVEV (reference sequence). V was clipped by 2 bases and J by 5 bases; unmatched bases: 6. The CDR3 loop spans 14 amino acids. In nucleotides, the CDR3 is TGTGCCAGCAGTTTAGCCGGACTAGTAGACGAGCAGTACTTC. Protein sequence: CASSLAGLVDEQYF.

This clonotype was observed many times. The chain has TRBV20-1 and TRBJ1-1, with 10 nucleotides matching TRBD1. J gave up 3 bases and V 7 bases, and 2 bases lay outside the gene matches. The length of the CDR3 is 12 residues. Germline CDR1 is DFQATT and CDR2 is SNEGSKA (reference sequence). CDR3 sequence (DNA): TGCAGTGGGGGACAGGGGTACACTGAAGCTTTCTTT. Translation: CSGGQGYTEAFF.

This clonotype was seen only a few times. The chain joins TRBV29-1 to TRBJ1-1, with D possibly being TRBD1 (6 bases). This CDR3 comprises 12 residues. The V and J ends lost 4 bases and 8 bases respectively, with 14 bases between them. Germline loops: CDR1 SQVTM, CDR2 ANQGSEA. This CDR3 reads CSVGDTGTEAFF. CDR3 coding DNA: TGCAGCGTTGGCGATACAGGGACCGAAGCTTTCTTT.

This clonotype was recorded many times. The chain joins TRBV7-2 to TRBJ2-2; D ambiguous. From germline, CDR1 is SGHTA and CDR2 FQGNSA. Trimming removed 5 bases from V and 6 bases from J, with 10 bases in between. CDR3 length: 13 residues. The CDR3 sequence is CASSVLFAGELFF. Written as DNA, the CDR3 is TGTGCCAGCAGCGTTCTATTTGCCGGGGAGCTGTTTTTT.

This clonotype has a count of ten or more. The chain employs TRBV2 and TRBJ2-2; no clear D gene. Between the trimmed V and J ends, which lost 0 bases and 1 base, there was a span of 9 bases. Germline V gives CDR1 SNHLY, CDR2 FYNNEI. The CDR3 totals 16 residues. The CDR3 loop reads CASSEAQTLNTGELFF. Here the CDR3 DNA reads TGTGCCAGCAGTGAAGCGCAGACACTGAACACCGGGGAGCTGTTTTTT. Combining the CDR3 with reference TRBV2 and TRBJ2-2 gives the whole variable domain EPEVTQTPSHQVTQMGQEVILRCVPISNHLYFYWYRQILGQKVEFLVSFYNNEISEKSEIFDDQFSVERPDGSNFTLKIRSTKLEDSAMYFCASSEAQTLNTGELFFGEGSRLTVL.

This clonotype occurred many times. A read error may be the cause here, since a much bigger clone is one base away. The rearrangement links TRBV12-3 or TRBV12-4 to TRBJ2-3; TRBD2 matches 8 bases. The CDR3 spans 18 residues. CDR3 coding DNA: TGTGCCAGCAGTTTACAAATAAGAGCGGGAGCCCGCACATATACGCAGTATTTT. Protein product: CASSLQIRAGARTYTQYF.

Only a few counts were recorded for this clonotype. The V gene is TRBV28, the J gene TRBJ2-2; D gene uncertain. The CDR3 is 11 amino acids. Germline assignment: CDR1 MDHEN and CDR2 SYDVKM. The CDR3 DNA sequence: TGTATTCTACTACCCACCGGGGAGCTGTTTTTT. Protein: CILLPTGELFF.

This clonotype was seen ten or more times. The chain has TRBV19 and TRBJ2-1, with 7 nucleotides matching TRBD2. Germline loops: CDR1 LNHDA, CDR2 SQIVND (reference sequence). V lost 1 base to trimming and J lost 0 bases; unmatched junction nucleotides: 3. The CDR3 length is 16 residues. The CDR3 is CASSIAGGSSYNEQFF. The CDR3 DNA sequence: TGTGCCAGTAGTATAGCCGGCGGGAGCTCCTACAATGAGCAGTTCTTC.

The gene calls are TRBV11-3 and TRBJ2-7; 9 bases map to TRBD1. Germline assignment: CDR1 SGHNT and CDR2 YENEEA. The V gene end was trimmed by 4 bases and the J gene end by 3 bases; junction bases not matched to a gene: 7. The CDR3 consists of 15 residues. The CDR3 DNA reads as TGTGCCAGCAGCTCGACAGGGGGGGGTTTCTACGAGCAGTACTTC. Amino acid sequence: CASSSTGGGFYEQYF.

In its sample, this clonotype was seen a few times. The chain recombines TRBV6-5 with TRBJ2-1; 10 bases map to TRBD2. The germline CDR1 and CDR2 sequences are MNHEY and SVGAGI. Losses at the gene ends were 0 bases for V and 7 bases for J; bases not matched to a gene: 12. This CDR3 has 18 amino acids. The CDR3 spells CASSYSLGLAGVGNEQFF. In DNA form, the CDR3 reads TGTGCCAGCAGTTACTCCCTCGGGCTAGCGGGAGTCGGGAATGAGCAGTTCTTC.

This clonotype was picked up a small number of times. The chain recombines TRBV20-1 with TRBJ2-3; TRBD2 aligns across 11 bases. There are 16 residues in the CDR3. Germline V gene sequence: CDR1 DFQATT, CDR2 SNEGSKA (reference sequence). The CDR3 sequence: CRPGPRLAGPTDTQYF. DNA of the CDR3: TGCAGGCCGGGACCGAGACTAGCGGGACCTACAGATACGCAGTATTTT.

This clonotype was detected ten times or more. The gene calls are TRBV28 and TRBJ1-5, with 8 bases matching TRBD1. Unmatched junction bases numbered 11, after V lost 6 bases and J lost 7 bases. The CDR3 is made up of 15 amino acids. Per the germline V gene, CDR1 is MDHEN and CDR2 is SYDVKM. The CDR3 nucleotides read TGTGCCAGCAGCCAGGACAGGGAAGAGGGACAGCCCCAGCATTTT. Translating it yields CASSQDREEGQPQHF.

This clonotype was seen ten or more times. The chain couples TRBV2 to TRBJ2-7; 12 nucleotides match TRBD2. The CDR3 is 14 residues long. The J segment lost 5 bases and the V segment lost 7 bases, leaving 6 bases of the junction unmatched. Germline V gene sequence: CDR1 SNHLY, CDR2 FYNNEI. CDR3 amino acids: CASTMTSGSDEQYF. CDR3 sequence (DNA): TGTGCCAGCACAATGACTAGCGGGAGTGACGAGCAGTACTTC.

The table lists this clonotype with many counts. V is TRBV4-3 and J is TRBJ2-3; D is unresolved. CDR1 is LGHNA, CDR2 YSLEER, per germline. V lost 0 bases and J lost 0, with 4 bases in between. The CDR3 runs to 14 residues. CDR3: CASSQEPSTDTQYF. Written as DNA, the CDR3 is TGCGCCAGCAGCCAAGAGCCCAGCACAGATACGCAGTATTTT.

This clonotype was detected many times. CDR3 residues: CASSSTLAGVIDTQYF. The CDR3 region has the DNA TGTGCCAGCAGCTCCACACTAGCGGGAGTTATAGATACGCAGTATTTT. The genes are TRBV7-9 and TRBJ2-3; 11 nucleotides align to TRBD2. From germline, CDR1 is SEHNR and CDR2 FQNEAQ (reference sequence). The length of the CDR3 is 16 residues. J was trimmed by 5 bases and V by 4 bases; bases with no gene match: 8.

This clonotype was detected many times. The V gene is TRBV6-1, the J gene TRBJ2-7; 8 bases agree with TRBD1. This CDR3 spans 16 amino acids. Per germline, CDR1 MNHNS and CDR2 SASEGT. Trimming removed 6 bases from V and 4 bases from J; junction bases left unmatched: 14. DNA for the CDR3: TGTGCCAGCAGCTACTACTTTTATGGGGACAGGTACGAGCAGTACTTC. Protein product: CASSYYFYGDRYEQYF.

This clonotype came up many times. The rearrangement joins TRBV20-1 to TRBJ1-1; TRBD1 might be the D (5 bases). The germline gives CDR1 DFQATT, CDR2 SNEGSKA (reference sequence). The CDR3 is 14 amino acids. Trimming took off 0 bases at V and 4 bases at J, with 12 bases between the two ends. CDR3 sequence reads: CSARDPGGTTEAFF. The CDR3 bases are TGCAGTGCTAGAGACCCGGGGGGGACCACTGAAGCTTTCTTT.

This clonotype was observed a handful of times. This sequence joins TRBV5-8 and TRBJ2-1, with 7 bases aligning to TRBD2. Germline trimming cut 4 bases from V and 4 bases from J; bases unmatched to any gene: 8. Germline-derived CDR1 and CDR2 are SGHTS and YDEGEE. CDR3 length equals 15 residues. The CDR3 nucleotides read TGTGCCAGCAGCCGCGGGAGTAACGATTACAATGAGCAGTTCTTC. This gives the protein CASSRGSNDYNEQFF.

This rearrangement joins TRBV4-1 to TRBJ1-2; weak D call: TRBD1 (5 bases). Germline assignment: CDR1 MGHRA and CDR2 YSYEKL. V dropped 0 bases and J dropped 6 bases, with 14 bases sitting between them. The CDR3 extends over 15 amino acids. Here the CDR3 reads CASSQDGAPSDGYTF. For the CDR3, the DNA is TGCGCCAGCAGCCAAGACGGGGCGCCTTCAGATGGCTACACCTTC.

This clonotype was picked up many times. The gene calls are TRBV12-3 or TRBV12-4 and TRBJ2-3, with a weak D call TRBD2 (6 bases). The CDR3 length is 18 residues. V dropped 11 bases and J dropped 1 base, with 28 bases sitting between them. CDR3: CACMMGGEHGRGTDTQYF. CDR3 DNA sequence: TGTGCCTGCATGATGGGGGGTGAGCATGGCCGTGGCACAGATACGCAGTATTTT.

This clonotype was recorded many times. This chain links TRBV4-1 with TRBJ2-5; the D gene is possibly TRBD1 (6 bases). The CDR3 contains 15 residues. The V and J ends lost 2 bases and 2 bases respectively, with 12 bases between them. Germline CDR1 MGHRA, CDR2 YSYEKL. The CDR3 DNA reads as TGCGCCAGCAGCCAATTGGGGGCCCAACAAGAGACCCAGTACTTC. The encoded protein is CASSQLGAQQETQYF.

There are a few counts of this clonotype. The gene calls are TRBV14 and TRBJ1-4, with D possibly TRBD1 on 6 matching bases. Trimming stripped 1 base from V and 5 bases from J, with 17 bases between. The CDR3 consists of 17 residues. Germline loops: CDR1 SGHDN, CDR2 FVKESK. The CDR3 nucleotides are TGTGCCAGCAGCCAAGGATTTGACAGGCCGACGAATGAAAAACTGTTTTTT. It specifies CASSQGFDRPTNEKLFF. Based on the CDR3 plus reference TRBV14 and TRBJ1-4, the full variable domain is EAGVTQFPSHSVIEKGQTVTLRCDPISGHDNLYWYRRVMGKEIKFLLHFVKESKQDESGMPNNRFLAERTGGTYSTLKVQPAELEDSGVYFCASSQGFDRPTNEKLFFGSGTQLSVL.